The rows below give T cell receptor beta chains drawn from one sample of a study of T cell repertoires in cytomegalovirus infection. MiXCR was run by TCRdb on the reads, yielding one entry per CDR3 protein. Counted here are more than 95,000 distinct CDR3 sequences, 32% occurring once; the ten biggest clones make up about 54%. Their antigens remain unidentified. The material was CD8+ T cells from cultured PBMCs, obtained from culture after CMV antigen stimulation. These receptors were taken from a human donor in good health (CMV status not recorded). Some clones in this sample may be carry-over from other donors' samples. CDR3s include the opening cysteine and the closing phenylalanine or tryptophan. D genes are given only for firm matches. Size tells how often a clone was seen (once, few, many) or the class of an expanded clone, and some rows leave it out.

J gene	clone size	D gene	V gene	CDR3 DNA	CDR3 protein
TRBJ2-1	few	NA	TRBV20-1	TGCAGTGCTAGTGAGAAGGGCCTCAACAATGAGCAGTTCTTC	CSASEKGLNNEQFF
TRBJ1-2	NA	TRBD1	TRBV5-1	TGCGCCAGCAGCATGGAATTGCCCGGGACAGCATATGGCTACACCTTC	CASSMELPGTAYGYTF
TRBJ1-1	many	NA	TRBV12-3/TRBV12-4	TGTGCCAGCAGTTTGTACGGGAACACTGAAGCTTTCTTT	CASSLYGNTEAFF
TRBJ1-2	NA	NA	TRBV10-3	TGTGCCATCACTAGCCCAGCCAAGAATGGCTACACCTTC	CAITSPAKNGYTF
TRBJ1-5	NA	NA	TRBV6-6	TGTGCCAGCAGTGAGGACAGTGGGGATCAGCCCCAGCATTTT	CASSEDSGDQPQHF
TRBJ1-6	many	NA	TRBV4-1	TGCGCCAGCAGCCCAGTTCCAGGCTCACCCCTCCACTTT	CASSPVPGSPLHF
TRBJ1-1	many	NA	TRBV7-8	TGTGCCAGCAGCTTAGGGGACTACGGCATTGAAGCTTTCTTT	CASSLGDYGIEAFF
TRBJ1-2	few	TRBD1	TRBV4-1	TGCGCCAGCAGCCAAGAAGACAGGGTCGGCTATGGCTACACCTTC	CASSQEDRVGYGYTF
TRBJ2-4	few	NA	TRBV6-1	TGTGCCAGCAGTGAAGGTCCCCCTGATGGGAGGCAAGCCAAAAACATTCAGTACTTC	CASSEGPPDGRQAKNIQYF
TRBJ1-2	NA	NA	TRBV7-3	TGTGCCAGCAGCCCGCCCGGAACTAACTATGGCTACACCTTC	CASSPPGTNYGYTF
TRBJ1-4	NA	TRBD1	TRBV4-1	TGCGCCAGCAGCCAAGAGGTCCCAGGGGGCGATGAAAAACTGTTTTTT	CASSQEVPGGDEKLFF